What follows are 31 T cell receptor beta chains derived from one specimen sequenced in a study of shared clonotypes between healthy human individuals. This table comes from immunoSEQ multiplex PCR, and its TCRdb copy is limited to in-frame clones, with some not included. This table has millions of clones, roughly nine tenths appearing once. Sequenced sample: naive CD4+ T cells sorted from blood. Subset noted: CD45RA+ positively selected. The receptors were gathered from a man younger than 35 in good health.

The J gene is TRBJ1-4, the V gene TRBV2, with D perhaps TRBD1 (6 bases). CDR1 SNHLY and CDR2 FYNNEI come from the germline V gene. Trimming removed 2 bases at V and 4 bases at J, with 11 bases between. The CDR3 has 15 amino acids. The CDR3 loop reads CASSEMGQSNEKLFF. Here the CDR3 DNA reads TGTGCCAGCAGTGAAATGGGACAAAGTAATGAAAAACTGTTTTTT.

Remarks on this clone: This specimen includes other DNA sequences encoding the same CDR3. The chain recombines TRBV9 with TRBJ2-3, with a tentative D call TRBD1 (5 bases). The CDR3 runs to 15 residues. The germline V gene encodes CDR1 SGDLS and CDR2 YYNGEE. Trimming pared 0 bases from V and 0 bases from J, leaving 8 bases between. CDR3 sequence reads: CASSVDGASTDTQYF. CDR3 sequence (DNA): TGTGCCAGCAGCGTAGATGGGGCTAGCACAGATACGCAGTATTTT.

The V call is TRBV7-6, the J call TRBJ2-7; D is perhaps TRBD1 or TRBD2 (5 bases each). V was clipped by 5 bases and J by 9 bases, with 14 bases between them. The V gene's germline CDR1 is SGHVS and CDR2 FNYEAQ. The CDR3 is 12 residues long. The CDR3, as DNA: TGTGCCAGCAGCCCTCAGGGACGTGGGCAGTACTTC. Translated: CASSPQGRGQYF.

This clone was observed a handful of times. This chain's CDR3 is CASSSDRDNGKLFF. Written as DNA, the CDR3 is TGTGCCAGCAGCTCGGACAGGGATAACGGAAAACTGTTTTTT. The chain employs TRBV5-6 and TRBJ1-4, with 8 bases matching TRBD1. The CDR3 is made up of 14 amino acids. The V gene end was trimmed by 3 bases and the J gene end by 10 bases; junction bases not matched to a gene: 8. Germline lookup yields CDR1 SGHDT and CDR2 YYEEEE.

In its sample, this clone was seen once. The chain recombines TRBV15 with TRBJ2-7; the D is unclear. Germline V gives CDR1 LNHNV, CDR2 YYDKDF (reference sequence). Trimming took 2 bases from V and 3 from J, leaving 17 bases between them. The CDR3 contains 16 residues. CDR3 protein: CATSRTPERLIYEQYF. The CDR3 DNA reads as TGTGCCACCAGCAGAACTCCCGAACGCCTAATCTACGAGCAGTACTTC. Full variable domain (rest looked up from reference TRBV15 and TRBJ2-7): DAMVIQNPRYQVTQFGKPVTLSCSQTLNHNVMYWYQQKSSQAPKLLFHYYDKDFNNEADTPDNFQSRRPNTSFCFLDIRSPGLGDTAMYLCATSRTPERLIYEQYFGPGTRLTVT.

This chain links TRBV10-3 with TRBJ1-6, with TRBD1 matching over 10 bases. The CDR3 has 18 residues. Germline CDR1 ENHRY, CDR2 SYGVKD. Losses at the gene ends were 0 bases for V and 5 bases for J; bases not matched to a gene: 7. CDR3 nucleotide sequence: TGTGCCATCAGTGAGTCGTGGGGGACAGGGGTCGATAATTCACCCCTCCACTTT. Translating it yields CAISESWGTGVDNSPLHF.

The chain joins TRBV5-6 to TRBJ2-3; 8 nucleotides agree with TRBD2. Germline CDR1 SGHDT, CDR2 YYEEEE. After removal of 3 bases from V and 0 bases from J, the junction contained 6 bases not matched to a gene. The CDR3 consists of 16 residues. CDR3 sequence reads: CASSSLSGISTDTQYF. The DNA of the CDR3 is TGTGCCAGCAGCTCCCTTAGCGGGATTAGCACAGATACGCAGTATTTT.

V gene TRBV7-8 combines with J gene TRBJ1-2, with unresolved D. CDR3 length equals 11 residues. CDR1 SGHVS and CDR2 FQNEAQ come from the germline V gene. The V end lost 5 bases, the J end lost 7 bases, and 8 bases lay between the germline ends. Here the CDR3 reads CASSPIPGYTF. The CDR3 DNA follows: TGTGCCAGCAGCCCAATTCCTGGCTACACCTTC.

This rearrangement joins TRBV7-2 to TRBJ2-1; 7 nucleotides match TRBD2. The J segment lost 4 bases and the V segment lost 6 bases, leaving 9 bases of the junction unmatched. The germline gives CDR1 SGHTA, CDR2 FQGNSA. The CDR3 spans 15 residues. CDR3 in DNA: TGTGCCAGCAGGGGAGGGACTAACCTATACAATGAGCAGTTCTTC. It yields the protein CASRGGTNLYNEQFF.

This chain links TRBV6-5 with TRBJ2-7; 8 bases fit TRBD2. Trimming took 5 bases from V and 0 from J; bases not matched to a gene: 6. Germline V CDR1 and CDR2: MNHEY, SVGAGI. This CDR3 has 15 residues. CDR3 amino acids: CASSRLTSGSYEQYF. The CDR3, as DNA: TGTGCCAGCAGTCGATTAACTAGCGGCTCCTACGAGCAGTACTTC.

The rearrangement uses TRBV18 and TRBJ1-2; D is perhaps TRBD1 (5 bases). Trimming left V 4 bases short and J 7 bases short, with 13 bases between. This CDR3 has 13 residues. Looked up from germline, CDR1 is KGHSH and CDR2 is LQKENI. The CDR3 DNA is TGTGCCAGCTCACTCAGGGAGGCTTCTGGCTACACCTTC. This encodes CASSLREASGYTF.

This sequence joins TRBV19 and TRBJ1-1, with unresolved D. The CDR3 extends over 14 amino acids. Germline V gives CDR1 LNHDA, CDR2 SQIVND (reference sequence). V lost 1 base, J lost 3 bases, and 9 bases lay in between. The CDR3 loop is CASSIGALDTEAFF. CDR3 nucleotides: TGTGCCAGTAGTATAGGGGCGCTGGACACTGAAGCTTTCTTT. The whole variable domain, remainder taken from reference TRBV19 and TRBJ1-1, is DGGITQSPKYLFRKEGQNVTLSCEQNLNHDAMYWYRQDPGQGLRLIYYSQIVNDFQKGDIAEGYSVSREKKESFPLTVTSAQKNPTAFYLCASSIGALDTEAFFGQGTRLTVV.

The rearrangement joins TRBV15 to TRBJ2-7; D might be TRBD1 or TRBD2, each matching 6 bases. The CDR3 sequence is 17 residues long. The V end was cut by 0 bases, the J end by 7 bases, with 22 bases between. Germline V gene data show CDR1 as LNHNV and CDR2 as YYDKDF (reference sequence). CDR3 sequence reads: CATSRDNTGQLGGEQYF. The CDR3 DNA follows: TGTGCCACCAGCAGAGATAATACAGGGCAGTTAGGGGGGGAGCAGTACTTC. The entire variable domain, with the rest obtained from reference TRBV15 and TRBJ2-7, is as follows: DAMVIQNPRYQVTQFGKPVTLSCSQTLNHNVMYWYQQKSSQAPKLLFHYYDKDFNNEADTPDNFQSRRPNTSFCFLDIRSPGLGDTAMYLCATSRDNTGQLGGEQYFGPGTRLTVT.

This clone was seen only once. This chain connects TRBV5-6 to TRBJ2-5, with 11 bases matching TRBD2. The J call could be wrong; TRBJ2-7 is a better fit for the DNA end. Germline assignment: CDR1 SGHDT and CDR2 YYEEEE. The CDR3 is made up of 18 amino acids. The CDR3 loop is CASSLLPSGRLSSYEQYF. The CDR3 nucleotides are TGTGCCAGCAGCTTGCTCCCTAGCGGGAGGTTGAGCTCCTACGAGCAGTACTTC.

The rearrangement joins TRBV4-1 to TRBJ1-1, with D possibly matching TRBD1 (6 bases). Germline V CDR1 and CDR2: MGHRA, YSYEKL. The V end was cut by 3 bases, the J end by 5 bases, with 16 bases between. There are 15 residues in the CDR3. The CDR3 DNA reads TGCGCCAGCAGCCACCCTGGGGGGGGGCGAACTGAAGCTTTCTTT. This encodes CASSHPGGGRTEAFF.

A word on this clone: A much larger clonotype is one base distant, so this may be a read error. The sample holds other DNA sequences that translate to the same CDR3. This chain links TRBV7-2 with TRBJ2-7, with a tentative D call TRBD1 (6 bases). Trimming removed 2 bases at V and 5 bases at J, with 7 bases between. The V gene's germline CDR1 is SGHTA and CDR2 FQGNSA. The CDR3 contains 12 residues. CDR3 loop: CASSLRGNEQYF. In DNA form, the CDR3 reads TGTGCCAGCAGCTTAAGGGGGAACGAGCAGTACTTC.

The V and J genes are TRBV29-1 and TRBJ2-7, with D maybe TRBD2 (5 bases). Germline V gene sequence: CDR1 SQVTM, CDR2 ANQGSEA. Trimming shortened V by 4 bases and J by 7 bases, and 20 bases separated the two germline ends. This CDR3 contains 14 residues. CDR3 residues: CSVVESGLFGEQYF. CDR3 nucleotides: TGCAGCGTTGTAGAAAGCGGACTCTTCGGGGAGCAGTACTTC.

V gene TRBV5-4 combines with J gene TRBJ2-2; maybe TRBD1 (5 bases). The CDR3 has 16 residues. V was clipped by 4 bases and J by 2 bases, with 15 bases between them. Per the germline V gene, CDR1 is SGHNT and CDR2 is YYREEE (reference sequence). CDR3: CASSPGPFPNTGELFF. CDR3 nucleotide sequence: TGTGCCAGCAGCCCAGGGCCGTTCCCTAACACCGGGGAGCTGTTTTTT.

The genes are TRBV7-2 and TRBJ2-1; D is undetermined. Trimming stripped 1 base from V and 6 bases from J, with 10 bases between. Germline-derived CDR1 and CDR2 are SGHTA and FQGNSA. CDR3 size: 14 residues. This chain's CDR3 is CASSLGLFSNEQFF. The CDR3 DNA is TGTGCCAGCAGCTTAGGGTTGTTTAGCAATGAGCAGTTCTTC.

DNA for the CDR3: TGTGCCAGCAGCTTAGGCGCGGGGCTGGGAGCTTTCTTT. It codes for CASSLGAGLGAFF. The chain links TRBV7-6 to TRBJ1-1, with a tentative D call TRBD1 (5 bases). The length of the CDR3 is 13 residues. Per the germline V gene, CDR1 is SGHVS and CDR2 is FNYEAQ. V was shortened by 1 base and J by 10 bases, with 13 bases between the two germline ends.

V and J are TRBV30 and TRBJ2-7, with 7 bases lining up with TRBD1. The CDR3 extends over 15 amino acids. V lost 0 bases and J lost 5; bases outside the gene matches: 10. Germline V CDR1 and CDR2: GTSNPN, SVGIG (reference sequence). CDR3 region: CAWSVLSRGRDEQYF. As DNA, the CDR3 is TGTGCCTGGAGTGTACTTTCAAGGGGGCGAGACGAGCAGTACTTC.

The chain is built from TRBV9 and TRBJ2-5, with 7 bases fitting TRBD2. Germline V gene lookup returns CDR1 SGDLS and CDR2 YYNGEE. The CDR3 runs 18 residues. V was clipped by 0 bases and J by 1 base; unmatched bases: 12. The CDR3 here is CASSVATEVAGRQETQYF. CDR3 nucleotide sequence: TGTGCCAGCAGCGTAGCTACCGAGGTAGCGGGTCGCCAAGAGACCCAGTACTTC.

In the case of this clone: Within the sample, other DNA sequences also encode this same CDR3. V is TRBV2 and J is TRBJ2-5, with D unclear. Germline V gene lookup returns CDR1 SNHLY and CDR2 FYNNEI. CDR3 length equals 11 residues. Between the trimmed V and J ends, which lost 4 bases and 4 bases, there was a span of 4 bases. The DNA for the CDR3 is TGTGCCAGCAGTGCGGGAGAGACCCAGTACTTC. It translates to CASSAGETQYF.

The J gene is TRBJ2-1, the V gene TRBV9; TRBD2 matches 11 bases. The J segment lost 4 bases and the V segment lost 4 bases, leaving 13 bases of the junction unmatched. The germline V gene encodes CDR1 SGDLS and CDR2 YYNGEE. The CDR3 sequence is 18 residues long. CDR3 bases: TGTGCCAGCAGCTTGATAGCGGGGGGGCATCTCGGGTACAATGAGCAGTTCTTC. It is translated as CASSLIAGGHLGYNEQFF. Full variable domain (outside the CDR3, taken from reference TRBV9 and TRBJ2-1): DSGVTQTPKHLITATGQRVTLRCSPRSGDLSVYWYQQSLDQGLQFLIQYYNGEERAKGNILERFSAQQFPDLHSELNLSSLELGDSALYFCASSLIAGGHLGYNEQFFGPGTRLTVL.

The chain employs TRBV10-2 and TRBJ1-4, with D uncertain. This CDR3 has 14 residues. The germline V gene has CDR1 WSHSY and CDR2 SAAADI. Trimming stripped 7 bases from V and 1 base from J, with 10 bases between. The CDR3 sequence: CASTGKGTNEKLFF. The CDR3 DNA sequence: TGCGCCAGCACCGGAAAAGGAACTAATGAAAAACTGTTTTTT.

This clone has a single count. The same CDR3 arises from other DNA sequences in this sample as well. This rearrangement joins TRBV7-2 to TRBJ2-3; 8 nucleotides agree with TRBD2. Germline lookup yields CDR1 SGHTA and CDR2 FQGNSA. J was trimmed by 0 bases and V by 1 base; bases with no gene match: 0. The CDR3 spans 15 residues. Written as DNA, the CDR3 is TGTGCCAGCAGCTTAGGCGGGAGGAGCACAGATACGCAGTATTTT. Translating gives CASSLGGRSTDTQYF.

The rearrangement uses TRBV28 and TRBJ2-7, with 8 bases that match TRBD1. Losses at the gene ends were 4 bases for V and 1 base for J; bases not matched to a gene: 6. CDR3 length equals 15 residues. The germline V gene has CDR1 MDHEN and CDR2 SYDVKM. CDR3 residues: CASSSYGQGSYEQYF. CDR3 DNA sequence: TGTGCCAGCAGTTCATATGGACAGGGTTCCTACGAGCAGTACTTC.

This sequence joins TRBV6-5 and TRBJ1-5, with 7 bases fitting TRBD1. The CDR3 spans 15 residues. The trim removed 2 bases at V and 6 bases at J, leaving 7 bases unmatched. Germline CDR1 reads MNHEY; CDR2 reads SVGAGI. The CDR3 coding sequence is TGTGCCAGCAGTTACAGAGGACAGGTCGGTCAGCCCCAGCATTTT. Encoded protein: CASSYRGQVGQPQHF.

This clone came up a few times. The rearrangement links TRBV10-3 to TRBJ1-5, with no clear D. The V gene's germline CDR1 is ENHRY and CDR2 SYGVKD. The CDR3 extends over 14 amino acids. Trimming left V 0 bases short and J 3 bases short, with 6 bases between. The CDR3 loop reads CAISESALNQPQHF. CDR3 sequence (DNA): TGTGCCATCAGTGAGTCGGCCCTCAATCAGCCCCAGCATTTT.

V is TRBV5-1 and J is TRBJ1-2; 8 positions match TRBD1. The CDR3 contains 15 residues. Trimming took 4 bases from V and 2 from J; bases not matched to a gene: 7. Germline CDR1 and CDR2: SGHRS and YFSETQ. The CDR3 nucleotides read TGCGCCAGCAGCCGAAGGACAGGGCTGAACTATGGCTACACCTTC. Translated, it gives CASSRRTGLNYGYTF.

The chain links TRBV5-6 to TRBJ2-7, with 8 bases matching TRBD2. The CDR3 is made up of 16 amino acids. Germline loops: CDR1 SGHDT, CDR2 YYEEEE. J gave up 0 bases and V 0 bases, and 5 bases lay outside the gene matches. The CDR3 spells CASSLVGRGDSYEQYF. CDR3 coding DNA: TGTGCCAGCAGCTTGGTGGGGCGGGGGGACTCCTACGAGCAGTACTTC.